This T cell receptor beta chain emerged from a study of breast tumors, draining lymph nodes, adjacent tissues. This clonotype was detected only a few times. The CDR3 totals 19 residues. The junction had 10 bases not matched to a gene; V was cut back by 0 bases and J by 1 base. Germline V gives CDR1 MNHEY, CDR2 SVGEGT. TCRdb reanalysed the multiplex PCR reads using MiXCR and keeps one entry per CDR3 protein. Of 84,000 or so distinct CDR3 sequences in the sample, over 25% were seen once. The lymph nodes were axillary draining lymph nodes from breast cancer patients. Sequenced: axillary lymph node tissue. This TCR was sampled from a female donor with breast cancer. Some clones in this sample may be carry-over from other donors' samples. The chain recombines TRBV6-2 or TRBV6-3 with TRBJ2-4; 9 nucleotides line up with TRBD2. CDR3 nucleotide sequence: TGTGCCAGCAGTTACTCAGGACTAGCGAGAAACTCGGCCAAAAACATTCAGTACTTC. Protein sequence: CASSYSGLARNSAKNIQYF.